The 18 T cell receptor beta chains listed next were all sequenced from one sample in a study of blood T cells in healthy people across ages. A J-beta primer mix and a sample-barcoded 5' primer were used in a second PCR of about 6 to 12 cycles. TCRdb reprocessed the 5' RACE reads via MiXCR and lists one record per CDR3 protein. The sample includes over 1.5 million distinct CDR3 sequences, around half of them seen just once. Sequencing was done on a sample of blood. The origin of the receptors is a woman aged 40 to 50 in good health.

This rearrangement joins TRBV4-3 to TRBJ2-5; TRBD2 agrees at 7 bases. The V gene's germline CDR1 is LGHNA and CDR2 YSLEER. The ends lost 0 bases at V and 1 base at J; junction bases unmatched: 5. This CDR3 comprises 16 residues. CDR3 bases: TGCGCCAGCAGCCAAGATTGGGCTAGCGGCCAAGAGACCCAGTACTTC. This encodes CASSQDWASGQETQYF.

V is TRBV6-2 or TRBV6-3 and J is TRBJ2-5, with D perhaps matching TRBD2 (5 bases). CDR1 MNHEY and CDR2 SVGEGT come from the germline V gene. The CDR3 sequence is 12 residues long. The V end lost 5 bases, the J end lost 12 bases, and 16 bases lay between the germline ends. The CDR3 loop reads CASSPGGHVEYF. CDR3 DNA sequence: TGTGCCAGCAGTCCTGGAGGCCATGTGGAGTACTTC.

The V and J genes are TRBV7-9 and TRBJ1-1; D is ambiguous. CDR3 length equals 14 residues. The germline V and J ends were trimmed by 5 bases and 4 bases, with 14 bases remaining between them. The germline CDR1 and CDR2 sequences are SEHNR and FQNEAQ (reference sequence). CDR3 amino acids: CASSLQRSGTEAFF. The CDR3 region has the DNA TGTGCCAGCAGCCTACAACGATCGGGCACTGAAGCTTTCTTT.

The rearrangement links TRBV14 to TRBJ2-3; possibly TRBD2 for D (5 bases). The germline V gene has CDR1 SGHDN and CDR2 FVKESK. V gave up 1 base and J gave up 5 bases, with 16 bases separating them. This CDR3 contains 16 residues. The CDR3 DNA is TGTGCCAGCAGCCAAGTATCAGGACTTCTCTTAGATACGCAGTATTTT. It encodes CASSQVSGLLLDTQYF.

The chain couples TRBV7-2 to TRBJ2-3, with D perhaps matching TRBD1 or TRBD2 (6 bases each). V was shortened by 5 bases and J by 2 bases, with 17 bases between the two germline ends. CDR3 length: 16 amino acids. Germline V lookup: CDR1 SGHTA, CDR2 FQGNSA. The CDR3 nucleotides are TGTGCCAGCAGCCTGTACCGTGGGGGGCCCACAGATACGCAGTATTTT. Protein sequence: CASSLYRGGPTDTQYF. The complete variable domain, with remaining parts taken from reference TRBV7-2 and TRBJ2-3, reads GAGVSQSPSNKVTEKGKDVELRCDPISGHTALYWYRQSLGQGLEFLIYFQGNSAPDKSGLPSDRFSAERTGGSVSTLTIQRTQQEDSAVYLCASSLYRGGPTDTQYFGPGTRLTVL.

V usage is TRBV21-1 and J usage is TRBJ1-2; TRBD1, the D gene given by the table, was not confirmed from the DNA. TRBV21-1 is an annotated pseudogene. The CDR3 length is 18 residues. This CDR3 is CASSSPRPRTQGDYGYTF. Here the CDR3 DNA reads TGTGCCAGCAGCTCCCCCAGGCCCAGGACCCAAGGGGACTATGGCTACACCTTC.

The chain combines TRBV4-1 with TRBJ2-4; D gene ambiguous. The CDR3 is 16 amino acids. Trimming stripped 1 base from V and 0 bases from J, with 10 bases between. Germline V gives CDR1 MGHRA, CDR2 YSYEKL. The CDR3 sequence is CASSQVTRLAKNIQYF. Here the CDR3 DNA reads TGCGCCAGCAGCCAAGTTACCAGGCTAGCCAAAAACATTCAGTACTTC.

A remark on this clonotype: Germline and junction disagree at one end, which may indicate a read error. The J gene is TRBJ2-3, the V gene TRBV20-1, with D possibly called TRBD1 or TRBD2 (7 bases each). The CDR3 consists of 12 residues. Germline-derived CDR1 and CDR2 are DFQATT and SNEGSKA (reference sequence). The CDR3 bases are TGCAGTGGAGGGGGAGGGACAGATACGCGGTATTTT. Translation: CSGGGGTDTRYF.

The gene calls are TRBV15 and TRBJ1-4, with D possibly matching TRBD1 (6 bases). This CDR3 region has 16 residues. The V end was cut by 2 bases, the J end by 8 bases, with 18 bases between. Germline V gene lookup returns CDR1 LNHNV and CDR2 YYDKDF (reference sequence). Here the CDR3 reads CATSRQPGHKGEKLFF. CDR3 DNA: TGTGCCACCAGCAGACAGCCGGGACATAAAGGGGAAAAACTGTTTTTT. Combining the CDR3 with reference TRBV15 and TRBJ1-4 gives the whole variable domain DAMVIQNPRYQVTQFGKPVTLSCSQTLNHNVMYWYQQKSSQAPKLLFHYYDKDFNNEADTPDNFQSRRPNTSFCFLDIRSPGLGDTAMYLCATSRQPGHKGEKLFFGSGTQLSVL.

This clonotype was detected only a few times. The CDR3 coding sequence is TGCGCCAGCAGCCCCCGGACAGCTTCGAACACTGAAGCTTTCTTT. This gives the protein CASSPRTASNTEAFF. This chain connects TRBV4-3 to TRBJ1-1; the D gene is possibly TRBD1 (6 bases). The CDR3 totals 15 residues. Germline lookup yields CDR1 LGHNA and CDR2 YSLEER. V shed 4 bases and J shed 1 base, with 13 bases lying between them.

This clonotype was counted between two and nine times. This chain joins TRBV27 and TRBJ2-7; D possibly uses TRBD1 or TRBD2 (5 bases each). Trimming shortened V by 2 bases and J by 9 bases, and 14 bases separated the two germline ends. Germline CDR1 MNHEY, CDR2 SMNVEV (reference sequence). The CDR3 consists of 13 residues. CDR3 sequence (DNA): TGTGCCAGCAGTTTAACTCAGGGTGGAGGGCAGTACTTC. Its protein is CASSLTQGGGQYF.

This CDR3 reads CASSTSLTGGQETQYF. The CDR3 bases are TGTGCCAGCAGCACATCGTTGACAGGGGGCCAAGAGACCCAGTACTTC. The chain employs TRBV7-9 and TRBJ2-5; 9 positions match TRBD1. The V and J ends lost 5 bases and 1 base, in that order; junction bases with no gene match: 8. Germline-derived CDR1 and CDR2 are SEHNR and FQNEAQ (reference sequence). This CDR3 is built from 16 residues.

This clonotype was counted between two and nine times. This chain uses TRBV7-2 with TRBJ2-5; D may be TRBD2 (6 bases). The germline V gene encodes CDR1 SGHTA and CDR2 FQGNSA. This CDR3 contains 13 residues. The CDR3 region has the DNA TGTGCTACGGCCGGGGGTTTCGGAGAGACCCAGTACTTC. Its protein is CATAGGFGETQYF.

This clonotype came up a few times. J is TRBJ2-1 and V is TRBV29-1; no clear D gene. The CDR3 length is 14 residues. V was trimmed by 5 bases and J by 0 bases, leaving 11 bases between them. CDR1 and CDR2 from the germline V gene are SQVTM and ANQGSEA. This chain's CDR3 is CSVPGSRSYNEQFF. The CDR3 DNA reads as TGCAGCGTTCCAGGCAGTCGCTCCTACAATGAGCAGTTCTTC.

This chain connects TRBV7-2 to TRBJ1-2; a possible D gene is TRBD1 (5 bases). The CDR3 covers 14 residues. CDR1 is SGHTA, CDR2 FQGNSA, per germline. V was shortened by 4 bases and J by 8 bases, with 17 bases between the two germline ends. The CDR3, as DNA: TGTGCCAGCAGCTCTTTTCAGGGCGATCGAGGCTACACCTTC. It translates to CASSSFQGDRGYTF.

The chain joins TRBV7-2 to TRBJ2-5; D unresolved. Germline CDR1 SGHTA, CDR2 FQGNSA. Trimming took off 2 bases at V and 9 bases at J, with 10 bases between the two ends. CDR3 length: 12 amino acids. CDR3 coding DNA: TGTGCCAGCAGCTTATCTTTGGGTCCCCAGTACTTC. Its translation: CASSLSLGPQYF.

The J gene is TRBJ2-3, the V gene TRBV6-5, with D perhaps matching TRBD2 (6 bases). V dropped 0 bases and J dropped 8 bases, with 9 bases sitting between them. CDR1 and CDR2 (germline): MNHEY, SVGAGI. The length of the CDR3 is 13 residues. The CDR3 region has the DNA TGTGCCAGCAGTTACTCGGGGGGTGGTACGCAGTATTTT. Translated, it gives CASSYSGGGTQYF.

J is TRBJ1-2 and V is TRBV29-1; no definite D call. This CDR3 has 15 amino acids. CDR1 SQVTM and CDR2 ANQGSEA come from the germline V gene. The germline V and J ends were trimmed by 0 bases and 4 bases, with 15 bases remaining between them. CDR3 in DNA: TGCAGCGTTGAAGAGGAAGGATCCCGGGGCTATGGCTACACCTTC. Its protein is CSVEEEGSRGYGYTF.